This T cell receptor (beta chain) was identified in a study of CD8+CD57+ T cells in acquired aplastic anemia. In the study overall: DNA from sorted CD4+ and CD8+ cells averaged around 3 ug. Notes on the study in general: A set of more than 25 CD8+ CDR3 sequences was shared between patients and controls, and these sequences appeared highly expressed in patients. A significant difference in CD8+ Simpson's diversity between patients and controls was not found.

Patients chosen for sequencing had shown CD8+CD57+ cell expansion by flow cytometry. Patients had not yet gotten any therapy when their blood was taken for sampling. To note about this clonotype: What it binds is unknown.

Trimming took 4 bases from V and 8 from J; bases not matched to a gene: 5. Per the germline V gene, CDR1 is SQVTM and CDR2 is ANQGSEA. The CDR3 spans 12 residues. Genomic DNA templated the TCR beta VDJ and CDR3 profiling. From the reads, TCRdb called clonotypes with MiXCR, one entry per CDR3 protein. The repertoire holds just over 450,000 distinct CDR3 sequences, with 25% to 40% as singletons. Source material: sorted CD4+, CD8+, or CD8+CD57+ T cells (not recorded which) from PBMCs. The sequence came from a human donor with aplastic anemia. This chain links TRBV29-1 with TRBJ1-2; 9 bases fit TRBD1. The CDR3 sequence: CSVGDREFGYTF. The CDR3 nucleotides read TGCAGCGTTGGGGACAGGGAATTCGGCTACACCTTC.